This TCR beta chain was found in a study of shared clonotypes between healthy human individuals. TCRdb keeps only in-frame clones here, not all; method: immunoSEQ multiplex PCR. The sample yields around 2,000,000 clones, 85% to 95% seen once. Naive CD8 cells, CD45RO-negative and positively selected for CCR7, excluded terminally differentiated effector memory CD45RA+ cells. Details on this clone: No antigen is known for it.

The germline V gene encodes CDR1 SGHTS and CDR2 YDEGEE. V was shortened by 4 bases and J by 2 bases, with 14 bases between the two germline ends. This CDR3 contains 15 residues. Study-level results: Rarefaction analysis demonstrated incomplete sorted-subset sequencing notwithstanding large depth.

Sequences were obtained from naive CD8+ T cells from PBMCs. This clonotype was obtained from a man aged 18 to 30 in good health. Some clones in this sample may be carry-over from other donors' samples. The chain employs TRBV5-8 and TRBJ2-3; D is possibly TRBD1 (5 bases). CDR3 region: CASSLGADITDTQYF. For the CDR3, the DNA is TGTGCCAGCAGCCTTGGCGCGGACATCACAGATACGCAGTATTTT.